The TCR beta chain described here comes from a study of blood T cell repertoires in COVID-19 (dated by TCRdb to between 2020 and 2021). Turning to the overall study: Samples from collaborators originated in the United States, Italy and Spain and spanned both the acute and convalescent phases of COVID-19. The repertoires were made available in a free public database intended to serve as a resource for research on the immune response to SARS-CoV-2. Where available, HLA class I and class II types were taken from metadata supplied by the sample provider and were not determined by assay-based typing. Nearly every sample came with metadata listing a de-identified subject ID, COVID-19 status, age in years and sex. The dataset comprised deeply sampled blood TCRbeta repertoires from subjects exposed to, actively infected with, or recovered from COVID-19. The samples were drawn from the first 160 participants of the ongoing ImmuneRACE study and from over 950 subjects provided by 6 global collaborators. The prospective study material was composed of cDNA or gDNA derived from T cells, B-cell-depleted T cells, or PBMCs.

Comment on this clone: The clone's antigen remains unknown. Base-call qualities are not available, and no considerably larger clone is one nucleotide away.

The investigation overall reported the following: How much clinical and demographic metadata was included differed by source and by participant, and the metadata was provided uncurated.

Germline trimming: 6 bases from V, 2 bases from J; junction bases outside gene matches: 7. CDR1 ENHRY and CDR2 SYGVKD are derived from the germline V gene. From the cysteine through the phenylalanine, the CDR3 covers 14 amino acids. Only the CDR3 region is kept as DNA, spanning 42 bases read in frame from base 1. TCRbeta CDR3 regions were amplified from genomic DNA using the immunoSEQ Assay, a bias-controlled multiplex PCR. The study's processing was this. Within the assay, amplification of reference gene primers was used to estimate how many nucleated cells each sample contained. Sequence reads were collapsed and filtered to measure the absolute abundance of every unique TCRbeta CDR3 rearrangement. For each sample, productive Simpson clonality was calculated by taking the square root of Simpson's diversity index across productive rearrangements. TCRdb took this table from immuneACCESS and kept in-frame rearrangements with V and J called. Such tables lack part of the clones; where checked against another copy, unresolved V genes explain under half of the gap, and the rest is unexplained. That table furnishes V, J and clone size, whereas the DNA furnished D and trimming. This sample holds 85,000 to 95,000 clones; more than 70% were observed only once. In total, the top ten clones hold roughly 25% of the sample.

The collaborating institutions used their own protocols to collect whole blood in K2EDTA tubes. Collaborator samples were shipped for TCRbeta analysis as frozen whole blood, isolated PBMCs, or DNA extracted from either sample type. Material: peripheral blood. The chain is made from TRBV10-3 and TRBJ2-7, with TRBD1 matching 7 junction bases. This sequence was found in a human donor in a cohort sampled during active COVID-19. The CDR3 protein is CAISGTGQPYEQYF. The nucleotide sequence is TGTGCCATCAGCGGGACGGGACAGCCCTACGAGCAGTACTTC.